The clone carrying this T cell receptor (beta chain) was detected a few times. Its antigen is currently unknown. The TCR cDNA carried a universal primer site and UMIs from 5'RACE template switching. One entry per CDR3 protein results from TCRdb running MiXCR on the 5' RACE reads. The table includes fewer than 400,000 distinct CDR3 sequences, approximately 5.7% detected once. This sample was taken from a study of T cells after yellow fever vaccination. Overall study context: Fractions of limited cellularity were prepared by means of SMART-Seq v4 Ultra Low Input.

Study-wide results and caveats: The study noted that FACS-sorted repertoires could contain abundant clonotypes contaminating from the bulk population.

This CDR3 has 14 amino acids. Trimming pared 4 bases from V and 6 bases from J, leaving 15 bases between. Germline V gives CDR1 SGHRS, CDR2 YFSETQ. The receptor comes from a man aged 25-45 years who received the YFV17D yellow fever vaccine. This specimen was PBMCs, taken 5 days after the yellow fever booster vaccination. The chain is built from TRBV5-1 and TRBJ2-3; D call uncertain. CDR3: CASSPDRAQDTQYF. Written as DNA, the CDR3 is TGCGCCAGCAGCCCGGACCGGGCTCAGGATACGCAGTATTTT. Full variable domain (rest looked up from reference TRBV5-1 and TRBJ2-3): KAGVTQTPRYLIKTRGQQVTLSCSPISGHRSVSWYQQTPGQGLQFLFEYFSETQRNKGNFPGRFSGRQFSNSRSEMNVSTLELGDSALYLCASSPDRAQDTQYFGPGTRLTVL.